This T cell receptor beta chain was found in a study of human T cells and chemical hapten exposure. Study information: All patients underwent weekly scalp dosing with diphenylcyclopropenone for the full approximately 25-week study. Study findings and constraints: Counts of expanded TCRs (at PT1) showed a positive correlation with patch test score.

Noted time point: pre-sensitization, week 0. As to treatment: therapeutic diphenylcyclopropenone sensitization with weekly scalp DPC. It was unfractionated whole blood from which total RNA was extracted. This clonotype occurred many times. The antigen remains unidentified. The CDR3 is 12 residues long. V was cut by 6 bases and J by 0 bases, with 5 bases left in between. What the library attached to individual cDNA molecules were unique molecular identifiers. TCRdb independently ran MiXCR on the RACE reads; one entry per CDR3 protein. The top ten clones hold 1.2% of a sample with a few hundred thousand distinct CDR3 sequences, roughly 7.7% of them seen once.

The chain employs TRBV12-3 or TRBV12-4 and TRBJ1-1; unclear D gene. Specimen: whole blood, collected in connection with sensitization to the hapten diphenylcyclopropenone (DPC). This clonotype originated in a man between 18 and 35 years old with alopecia areata. Some clones in this sample may be carry-over from other donors' samples. CDR3 bases: TGTGCCAGCAGGATCCTGAACACTGAAGCTTTCTTT. Translating gives CASRILNTEAFF.